This T cell receptor beta chain was captured in a study of shared clonotypes between healthy human individuals. Repertoires were generated with immunoSEQ multiplex PCR, while TCRdb's copy carries only in-frame clones and drops some. The sample holds 1,500,000 or so clones, approximately 98.5% seen once. Germline values: CDR1 MDHEN, CDR2 SYDVKM. The CDR3 has 15 residues. V dropped 3 bases and J dropped 0 bases, with 10 bases sitting between them. Sequenced sample: naive CD4+ T cells sorted from blood. Subset described: CD45RA+ positively selected. The source of this sequence is a man under 40 in good health. The chain carries TRBV28 and TRBJ2-3; D unresolved. The CDR3 sequence is CASSFTASSTDTQYF. Here the CDR3 DNA reads TGTGCCAGCAGTTTCACAGCTTCTAGCACAGATACGCAGTATTTT.